The present entry profiles one T cell receptor beta chain with its context. Its antigen specificity is not known. Per-base qualities were not stored, and no clone one base away is much larger. The sample is drawn from a study of CD8+ T cells in alopecia areata (dated by TCRdb to 2017 to 2018). In terms of the full investigation: Treated patients were enrolled in an open-label pilot trial of oral tofacitinib at 5 to 10 mg twice daily for moderate-to-severe alopecia areata. Patients received tofacitinib for 6 to 18 months and were then followed off drug for 6 months to check for delayed response and recurrence. The SALT score, which quantifies the percentage of affected scalp surface area, was used to measure disease severity in treated patients. In both human patients and the C3H/HeJ mouse model, the study applied high-throughput TCRbeta sequencing to look at T cell clonal expansion in alopecia areata. In humans, TCRbeta sequencing was performed on scalp tissue and on sorted CD4+ and CD8+ peripheral blood T cells from healthy controls and from patients with patchy or totalis/universalis alopecia areata. Tofacitinib-treated patients had biopsies at baseline and at 4 and 24 weeks of treatment, with a later scalp biopsy in several patients. Scalp clonality was compared among normal scalp (n=4), patchy alopecia areata scalp (n=8), and alopecia totalis/universalis scalp (n=8). RNA was obtained with the PAXgene miRNA kit for fixed scalp, the miRNeasy kit for PBMCs, and the RNeasy kit for mouse skin. immunoSEQ multiplex PCR using 35 Vbeta forward primers and 13 Jbeta reverse primers was used to amplify TCRbeta CDR3 regions. Study-wide findings and limitations: The treated cohort was small, with a single nonresponder, so links between baseline CD8+ expansion and response need larger studies. Scalp TCR repertoire analysis is complicated because resident alphabeta T cells in normal human skin are also sequenced, whereas mouse skin is dominated by gammadelta T cells. Many expanded lesional clones persisted in scalp and blood during tofacitinib treatment, which may partly explain relapse after stopping treatment. Compared with normal scalp, lesional scalp had higher clonality and more expanded CD8+ clones, particularly in alopecia totalis/universalis, a pattern that suggests antigenic drive. With tofacitinib, both scalp clonality and the number of expanded CD8+ clones among the top 100 scalp clones went down significantly. Shared TCR sequences between patients were less evident than in mice, which may be partly attributable to HLA diversity in the patient population.

Libraries were prepared through the immunoSEQ multiplex PCR assay. For TCR sequencing, RNA was extracted from every sample and reverse transcribed into cDNA to serve as template. SuperScript III was used to make first-strand cDNA, primed with a 2:1 mix of oligo-dT and random hexamers. A synthetic immune receptor repertoire was used to measure amplification bias, and any remaining bias was corrected computationally. The published analysis was carried out like this. Raw reads were preprocessed to remove errors, and CDR3 was defined according to IMGT conventions as the region from the conserved cysteine to phenylalanine. Clonality was computed as 1 minus the Shannon entropy, with the entropy normalized by log2 of the number of productive unique TCRs. Whether each scalp clone was CD4 or CD8 was inferred by checking scalp TCRbeta sequences against the CD4 and CD8 repertoires from sorted blood. Drawn from immuneACCESS, this table holds only the in-frame rearrangements with V and J called that TCRdb kept. Clones are partly lost; checked studies trace under half to an unresolved V gene and leave the rest unexplained. V and J calls and clone size are copied from that table; D and trimming were computed from the DNA. Across this sample there are roughly 100,000 clones, with more than 75% seen only once. The ten largest clones capture around 10% of the sample.

This specimen's treatment or condition label, interpreted: oral pan-JAK inhibitor, 5-10 mg twice daily. Lesional scalp punch biopsies and peripheral blood were collected from alopecia areata patients. PBMCs were isolated by density centrifugation and stained for CD3, CD4 and CD8, after which CD4+ and CD8+ T cells were sorted on a FACSAria. The sample in question was CD8+ T cells sorted from blood, obtained around week 31, from a patient treated with tofacitinib. This TCR came from a human donor with alopecia areata.

The DNA is as follows: TGTGCCAGCGACGACAGCGTACAAGAGACCCAGTACTTC. It is translated as CASDDSVQETQYF. Here the chain combines TRBV6-5 and TRBJ2-5; possibly the D gene is TRBD1, per 5 matching bases. The CDR3, cysteine through phenylalanine, is 13 amino acids long. Of all the DNA, just the CDR3 is kept, 39 bases in frame from base 1. The V and J ends are trimmed by 8 bases and 2 bases, leaving 12 bases between them. The germline V gene specifies MNHEY as CDR1 and SVGAGI as CDR2.